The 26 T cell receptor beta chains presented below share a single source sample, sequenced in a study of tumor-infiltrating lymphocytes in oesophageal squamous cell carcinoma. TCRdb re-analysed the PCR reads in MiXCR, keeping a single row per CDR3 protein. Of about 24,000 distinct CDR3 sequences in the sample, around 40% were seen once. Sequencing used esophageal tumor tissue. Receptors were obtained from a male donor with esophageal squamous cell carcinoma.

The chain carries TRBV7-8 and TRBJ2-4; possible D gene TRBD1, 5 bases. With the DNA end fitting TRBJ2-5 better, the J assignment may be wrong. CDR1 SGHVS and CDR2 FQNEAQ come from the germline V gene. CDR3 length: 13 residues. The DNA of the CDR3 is TGTGCCAGCAGCCCAGGACACGGGGAGACCCAGTACTTC. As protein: CASSPGHGETQYF.

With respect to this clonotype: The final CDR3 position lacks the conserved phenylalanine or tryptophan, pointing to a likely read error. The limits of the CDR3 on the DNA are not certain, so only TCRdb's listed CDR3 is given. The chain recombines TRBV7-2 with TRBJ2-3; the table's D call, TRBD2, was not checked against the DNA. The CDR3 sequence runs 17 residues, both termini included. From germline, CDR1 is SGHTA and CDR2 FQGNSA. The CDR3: CASSDTTGGNSPLHFGP.

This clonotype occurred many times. Here the CDR3 reads CASSSPAANTEAFF. CDR3 coding DNA: TGTGCCAGCAGTTCCCCCGCAGCAAACACTGAAGCTTTCTTT. This chain links TRBV28 with TRBJ1-1; unclear D gene. Germline-derived CDR1 and CDR2 are MDHEN and SYDVKM. The CDR3 contains 14 residues. V shed 4 bases and J shed 2 bases, with 11 bases lying between them.

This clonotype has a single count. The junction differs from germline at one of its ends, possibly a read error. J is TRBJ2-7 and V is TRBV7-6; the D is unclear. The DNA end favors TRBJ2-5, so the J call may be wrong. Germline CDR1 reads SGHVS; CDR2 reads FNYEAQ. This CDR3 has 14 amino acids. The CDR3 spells CASSLGEAWETQYF. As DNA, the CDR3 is TGTGCTAGCAGCTTAGGTGAAGCGTGGGAGACCCAGTACTTC.

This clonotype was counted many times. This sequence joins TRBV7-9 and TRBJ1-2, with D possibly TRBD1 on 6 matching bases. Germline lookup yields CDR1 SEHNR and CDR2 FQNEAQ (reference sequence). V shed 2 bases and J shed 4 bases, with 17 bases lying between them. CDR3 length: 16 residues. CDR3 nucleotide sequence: TGTGCCAGCAGCTTAATACAGGGAGGCTTTGGCTATGGCTACACCTTC. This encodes CASSLIQGGFGYGYTF.

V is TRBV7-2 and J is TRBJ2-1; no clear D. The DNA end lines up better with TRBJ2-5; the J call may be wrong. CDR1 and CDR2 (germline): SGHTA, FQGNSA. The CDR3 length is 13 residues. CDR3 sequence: CASSNAAAETQYF. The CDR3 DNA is TGTGCCAGCAGTAACGCCGCGGCGGAGACCCAGTACTTC.

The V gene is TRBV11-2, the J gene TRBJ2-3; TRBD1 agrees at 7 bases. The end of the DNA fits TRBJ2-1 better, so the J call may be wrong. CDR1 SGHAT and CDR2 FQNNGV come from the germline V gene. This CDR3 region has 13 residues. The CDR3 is CASSRDRVGEQFF. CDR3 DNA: TGTGCCAGCAGTCGCGACAGGGTAGGCGAGCAGTTCTTC.

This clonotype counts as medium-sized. Written as DNA, the CDR3 is TGTGCCAGCTACGACACTGAAGCTTTCTTT. Protein: CASYDTEAFF. This chain uses TRBV7-6 with TRBJ1-1, with D hard to call. Germline V gene lookup returns CDR1 SGHVS and CDR2 FNYEAQ. This CDR3 contains 10 residues. With 8 bases removed from V and 3 bases from J, the gap between germline ends came to 4 bases.

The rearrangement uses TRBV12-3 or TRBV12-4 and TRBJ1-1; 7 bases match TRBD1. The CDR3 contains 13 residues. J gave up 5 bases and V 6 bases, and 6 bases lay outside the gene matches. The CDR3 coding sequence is TGTGCCAGCAGAACCAGGGGGAAGACTGAAGCTTTCTTT. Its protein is CASRTRGKTEAFF.

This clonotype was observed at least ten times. CDR3: CASSLGTGSSPLHF. The DNA of the CDR3 is TGTGCCAGCAGTTTAGGGACAGGGAGCTCACCCCTCCACTTT. V and J are TRBV12-3 or TRBV12-4 and TRBJ1-6; 8 bases align to TRBD1. The CDR3 runs 14 residues. J was trimmed by 10 bases and V by 1 base; bases with no gene match: 3.

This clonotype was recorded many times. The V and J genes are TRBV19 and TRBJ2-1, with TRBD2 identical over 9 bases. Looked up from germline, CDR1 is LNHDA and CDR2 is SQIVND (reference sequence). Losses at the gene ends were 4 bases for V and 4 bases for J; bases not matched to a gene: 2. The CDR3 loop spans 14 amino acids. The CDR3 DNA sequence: TGTGCCAGTAGTAGGCGGGGGGGTTACAATGAGCAGTTCTTC. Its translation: CASSRRGGYNEQFF.

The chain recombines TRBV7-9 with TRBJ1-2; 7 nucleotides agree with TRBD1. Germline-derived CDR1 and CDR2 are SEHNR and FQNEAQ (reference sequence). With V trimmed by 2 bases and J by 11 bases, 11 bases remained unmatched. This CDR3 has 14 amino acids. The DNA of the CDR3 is TGTGCCAGCAGCTTATTGGTACAGGGGTTCCGATACACCTTC. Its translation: CASSLLVQGFRYTF.

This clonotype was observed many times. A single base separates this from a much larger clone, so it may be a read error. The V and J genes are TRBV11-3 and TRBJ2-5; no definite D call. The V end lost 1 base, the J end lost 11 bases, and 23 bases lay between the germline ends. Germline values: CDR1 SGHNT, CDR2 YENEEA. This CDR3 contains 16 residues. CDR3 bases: TGTGCCAGCAGCTTAGGGGCCCGGAGTCCGTACAATGAGCAGTACTTC. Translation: CASSLGARSPYNEQYF.

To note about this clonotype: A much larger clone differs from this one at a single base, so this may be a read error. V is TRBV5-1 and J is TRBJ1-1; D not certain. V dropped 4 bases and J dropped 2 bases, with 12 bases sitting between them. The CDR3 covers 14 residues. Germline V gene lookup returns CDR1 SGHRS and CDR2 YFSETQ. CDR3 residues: CASSTTVGNTEAFF. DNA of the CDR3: TGCGCCAGCAGCACAACTGTAGGAAACACTGAAGCTTTCTTT.

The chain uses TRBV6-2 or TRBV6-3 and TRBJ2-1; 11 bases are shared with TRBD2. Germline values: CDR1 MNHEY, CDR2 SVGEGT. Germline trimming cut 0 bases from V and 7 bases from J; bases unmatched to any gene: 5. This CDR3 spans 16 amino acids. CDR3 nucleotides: TGTGCCAGCAGTTACTCACGACTAGCGGGAACAAATGAGCAGTTCTTC. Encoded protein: CASSYSRLAGTNEQFF.

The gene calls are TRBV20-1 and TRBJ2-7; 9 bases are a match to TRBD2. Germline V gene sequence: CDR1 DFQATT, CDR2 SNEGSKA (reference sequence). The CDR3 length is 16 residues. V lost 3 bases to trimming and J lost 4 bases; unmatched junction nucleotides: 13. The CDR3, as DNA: TGCAGTGCTAGTGGGGATCTAGCGGGAAACTTTTACGAGCAGTACTTC. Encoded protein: CSASGDLAGNFYEQYF.

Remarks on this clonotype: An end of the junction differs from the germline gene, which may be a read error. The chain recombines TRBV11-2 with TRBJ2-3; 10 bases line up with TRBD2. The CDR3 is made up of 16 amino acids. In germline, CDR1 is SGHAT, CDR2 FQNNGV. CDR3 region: CASSLRDSSGGAVLFF. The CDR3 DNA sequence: TGTGCCAGCAGCTTAAGGGATTCTAGCGGGGGCGCCGTTTTGTTCTTC. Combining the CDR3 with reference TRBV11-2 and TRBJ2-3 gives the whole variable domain EAGVAQSPRYKIIEKRQSVAFWCNPISGHATLYWYQQILGQGPKLLIQFQNNGVVDDSQLPKDRFSAERLKGVDSTLKIQPAKLEDSAVYLCASSLRDSSGGAVLFFGPGTRLTVL.

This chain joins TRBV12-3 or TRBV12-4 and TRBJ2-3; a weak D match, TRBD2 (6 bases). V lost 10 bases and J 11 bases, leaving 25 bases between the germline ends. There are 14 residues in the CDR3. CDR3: CATTRSTSSHEQYF. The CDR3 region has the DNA TGTGCCACAACCCGCTCAACTAGCTCCCACGAGCAGTATTTT.

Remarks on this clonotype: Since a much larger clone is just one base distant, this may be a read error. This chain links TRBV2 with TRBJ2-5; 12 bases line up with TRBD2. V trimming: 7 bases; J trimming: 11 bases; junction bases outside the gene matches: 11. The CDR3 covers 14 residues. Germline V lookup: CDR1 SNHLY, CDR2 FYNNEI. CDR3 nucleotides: TGTGCCAGCACGACTAGCGGGAGAGAGTATGAGCAGTACTTC. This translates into CASTTSGREYEQYF. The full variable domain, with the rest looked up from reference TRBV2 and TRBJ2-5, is EPEVTQTPSHQVTQMGQEVILRCVPISNHLYFYWYRQILGQKVEFLVSFYNNEISEKSEIFDDQFSVERPDGSNFTLKIRSTKLEDSAMYFCASTTSGREYEQYFGPGTRLLVL.

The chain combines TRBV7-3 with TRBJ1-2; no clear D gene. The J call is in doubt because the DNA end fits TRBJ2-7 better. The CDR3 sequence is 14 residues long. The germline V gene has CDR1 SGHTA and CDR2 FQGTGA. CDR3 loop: CASSLDASYNEQYF. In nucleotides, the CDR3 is TGTGCCAGCAGCTTAGACGCGAGTTACAATGAGCAGTACTTC.

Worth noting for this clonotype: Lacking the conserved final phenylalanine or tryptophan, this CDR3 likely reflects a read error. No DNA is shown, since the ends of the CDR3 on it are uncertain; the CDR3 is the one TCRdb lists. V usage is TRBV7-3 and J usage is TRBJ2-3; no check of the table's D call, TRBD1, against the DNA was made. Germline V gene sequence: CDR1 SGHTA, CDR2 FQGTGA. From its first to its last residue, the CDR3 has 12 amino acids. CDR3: CASSREGMSSSS.

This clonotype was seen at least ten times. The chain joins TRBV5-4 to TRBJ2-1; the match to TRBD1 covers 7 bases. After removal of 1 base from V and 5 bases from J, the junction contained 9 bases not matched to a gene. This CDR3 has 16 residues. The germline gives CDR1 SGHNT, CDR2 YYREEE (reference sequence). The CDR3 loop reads CASSLWQGVGNNEQFF. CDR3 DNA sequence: TGTGCCAGCAGCTTGTGGCAGGGGGTGGGAAACAATGAGCAGTTCTTC.

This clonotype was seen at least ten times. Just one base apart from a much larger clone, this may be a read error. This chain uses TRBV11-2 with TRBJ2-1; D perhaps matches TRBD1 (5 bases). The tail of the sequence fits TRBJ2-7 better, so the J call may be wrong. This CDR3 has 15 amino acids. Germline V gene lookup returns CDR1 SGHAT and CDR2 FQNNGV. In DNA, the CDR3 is TGTGCCAGCAGCTTGTCAGGGTCCTCCTACAATGAGCAGTACTTC. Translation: CASSLSGSSYNEQYF.

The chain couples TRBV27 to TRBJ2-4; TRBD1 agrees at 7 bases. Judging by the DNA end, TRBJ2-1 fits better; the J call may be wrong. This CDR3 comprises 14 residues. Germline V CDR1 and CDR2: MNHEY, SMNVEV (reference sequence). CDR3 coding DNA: TGTGCCAGCAGTTCTGGGACAGCGCTGAATGAGCAGTTCTTC. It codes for CASSSGTALNEQFF.

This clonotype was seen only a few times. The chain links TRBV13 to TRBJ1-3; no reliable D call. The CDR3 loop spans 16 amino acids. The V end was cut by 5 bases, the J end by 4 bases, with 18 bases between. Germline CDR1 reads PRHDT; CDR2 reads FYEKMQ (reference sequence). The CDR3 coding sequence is TGTGCCAGCAGCCTTTTGGTATCCCTGAGCGGAAACACCATATATTTT. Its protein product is CASSLLVSLSGNTIYF.

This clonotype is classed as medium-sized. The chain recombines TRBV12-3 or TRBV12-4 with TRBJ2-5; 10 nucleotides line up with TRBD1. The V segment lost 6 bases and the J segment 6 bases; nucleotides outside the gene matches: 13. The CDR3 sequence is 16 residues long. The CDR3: CASSPGTGDGRKTQYF. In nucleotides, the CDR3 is TGTGCCAGCAGCCCCGGGACAGGGGACGGTCGGAAGACCCAGTACTTC.